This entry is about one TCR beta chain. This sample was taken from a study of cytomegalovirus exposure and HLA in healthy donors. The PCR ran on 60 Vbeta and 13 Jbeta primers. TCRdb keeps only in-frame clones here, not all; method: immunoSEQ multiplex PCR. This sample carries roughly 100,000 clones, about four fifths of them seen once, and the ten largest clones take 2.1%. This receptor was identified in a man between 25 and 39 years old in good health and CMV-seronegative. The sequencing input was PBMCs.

The DNA of the CDR3 is TGTGCCAGCGCAGGGACTACCTACGAGCAGTACTTC. Translating gives CASAGTTYEQYF. This sequence joins TRBV7-6 and TRBJ2-7; 7 bases are a match to TRBD2. This CDR3 has 12 residues. J lost 2 bases, V lost 8 bases, and 3 bases had no gene match. In germline, CDR1 is SGHVS, CDR2 FNYEAQ.